This TCR beta chain is drawn from a study of blood T cell repertoires in COVID-19 (dated by TCRdb to 2020 to 2021). The study in broad terms: Samples covering the acute and convalescent phases of COVID-19 were provided by collaborators in the United States, Italy and Spain. Samples came from the ongoing ImmuneRACE study (first 160 participants) plus 1,254 subjects from 6 global collaborators. The dataset comprised deeply sampled blood TCRbeta repertoires from subjects exposed to, actively infected with, or recovered from COVID-19. The repertoires were made available in a free public database intended to serve as a resource for research on the immune response to SARS-CoV-2. Nearly every sample came with metadata listing a de-identified subject ID, COVID-19 status, age in years and sex. Where available, HLA class I and class II types were taken from metadata supplied by the sample provider and were not determined by assay-based typing. The prospective study material was composed of cDNA or gDNA derived from T cells, B-cell-depleted T cells, or PBMCs. The paper's findings and limits, for the study overall: The quantity of clinical and demographic metadata differed by source and by participant and was supplied without curation.

A word on this clone: Its antigen is still unknown. No per-base quality is available; no much larger clone lies one base away.

Another Seattle source contributed samples from volunteer blood donors who had recovered from COVID-19. Each collaborating institution followed its own protocols to collect whole blood in K2EDTA tubes. For TCRbeta analysis, collaborator samples were shipped as frozen whole blood, as isolated PBMCs, or as DNA extracted from either sample type. TCRbeta CDR3 regions were amplified from genomic DNA using the immunoSEQ Assay, a bias-controlled multiplex PCR. The original methods were these. Nucleated cell counts per sample were estimated from amplification of reference gene primers within the assay. To quantify the absolute abundance of each unique TCRbeta CDR3 rearrangement, sequence reads were collapsed and filtered. For each sample, productive Simpson clonality was calculated as the square root of Simpson's diversity index over productive rearrangements. This immuneACCESS table, as held by TCRdb, lists in-frame sequences with V and J called but not all clones. Of the missing ones, under half trace to an unresolved V gene in checked studies; the others have no known cause. From that table come the V and J calls and clone size; the DNA was used to work out D and trimming. Recorded for this sample are roughly 280,000 clones; around 90% of them occurred a single time. The ten most abundant clones make up around 2.2% of the sample.

The TCR originated in a woman between 50 and 59 years old who had recovered from COVID-19. Sequencing input: peripheral blood.

The nucleotide sequence is given as TGTGCCAGCTCACCTATCGGGGTGAACACTGAAGCTTTCTTT. Its translation is CASSPIGVNTEAFF. In this chain, TRBV18 is recombined with TRBJ1-1; there is no confident call for the D gene. The CDR3 sequence holds 14 residues, the cysteine and phenylalanine included. Solely the CDR3 DNA is kept, with 42 bases framed from the first base. The germline V gene supplies CDR1 KGHSH and CDR2 LQKENI. Relative to germline, V is 3 bases shorter and J is 0 bases shorter, with 8 bases between their ends.